This T cell receptor (beta chain) is drawn from a study of cytomegalovirus exposure and HLA in healthy donors. Study-level background: Assignment to the Caucasian-associated ancestry cluster applied to roughly 80% of the approximately 400 genotyped donors.

With 60 Vbeta and 13 Jbeta primers, the PCR was carried out. Repertoires were generated with immunoSEQ multiplex PCR, while TCRdb's copy carries only in-frame clones and drops some. This table has about 180,000 clones, 84% appearing once. Study-level points and caveats: Under in vitro conditions, three CMV-associated chains were confirmed as specific for CMV antigens. Information on immune exposure was restricted to one variable (CMV serostatus). The study flagged about 150 TCR beta chains as cytomegalovirus-associated.

V lost 4 bases, J lost 0 bases, and 9 bases lay in between. There are 14 residues in the CDR3. CDR1 SEHNR and CDR2 FQNEAQ come from the germline V gene (reference sequence). This clone was found a few times. Its matching antigen is unknown. The sequence came from a young man in good health and CMV-seronegative. Sequenced input: PBMCs. The V and J genes are TRBV7-9 and TRBJ1-2; possible D gene TRBD1, 6 bases. The CDR3 reads CASSSRGANYGYTF. In nucleotides, the CDR3 is TGTGCCAGCAGCTCCAGGGGCGCTAACTATGGCTACACCTTC.